The clone carrying this T cell receptor beta chain was counted only a few times. The antigen is undetermined. These data belong to a study of T cell responses to AZD1222 COVID-19 vaccine. General study points: All repertoire sampling was performed exclusively after the peak T cell response. Seropositive at baseline were only a handful of AZD1222 recipients.

Generated by immunoSEQ multiplex PCR, the TCRdb table keeps only in-frame clones and is missing some. The sample lists about 72,000 clones; about 89% were seen once. The source is an adult who received the AZD1222 COVID-19 vaccine. The sequencing here drew on peripheral blood, taken 28 days after the second AZD1222 dose.

CDR3: CASSDYGTLTSYEQYF. In DNA form, the CDR3 reads TGTGCCAGCAGTGACTATGGGACATTAACCTCCTACGAGCAGTACTTC. The chain joins TRBV6-1 to TRBJ2-7; D perhaps matches TRBD1 (6 bases). In germline, CDR1 is MNHNS, CDR2 SASEGT. This CDR3 region has 16 residues. Trimming removed 3 bases at V and 0 bases at J, with 15 bases between.